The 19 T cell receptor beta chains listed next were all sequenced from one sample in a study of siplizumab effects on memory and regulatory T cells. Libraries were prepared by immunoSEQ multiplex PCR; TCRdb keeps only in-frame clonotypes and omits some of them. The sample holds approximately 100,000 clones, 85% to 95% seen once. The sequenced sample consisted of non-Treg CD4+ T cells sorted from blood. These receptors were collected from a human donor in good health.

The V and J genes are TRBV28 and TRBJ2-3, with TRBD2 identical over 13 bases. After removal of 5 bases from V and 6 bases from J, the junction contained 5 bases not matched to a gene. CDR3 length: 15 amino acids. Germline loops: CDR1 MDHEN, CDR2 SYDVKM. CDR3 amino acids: CASSKGLAGSDTQYF. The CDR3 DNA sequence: TGTGCCAGCAGTAAGGGACTAGCGGGGTCCGATACGCAGTATTTT.

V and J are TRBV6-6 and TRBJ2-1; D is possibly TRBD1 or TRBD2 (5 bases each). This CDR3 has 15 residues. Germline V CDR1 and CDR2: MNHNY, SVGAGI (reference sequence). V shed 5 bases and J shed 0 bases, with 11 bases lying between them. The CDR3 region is CASSLRGDSYNEQFF. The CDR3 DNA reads TGTGCCAGCAGTCTCCGGGGCGACTCCTACAATGAGCAGTTCTTC.

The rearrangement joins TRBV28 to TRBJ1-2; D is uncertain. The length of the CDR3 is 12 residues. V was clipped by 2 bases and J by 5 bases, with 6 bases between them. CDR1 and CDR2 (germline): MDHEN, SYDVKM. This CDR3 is CASSLLGYGYTF. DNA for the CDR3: TGTGCCAGCAGTTTACTGGGGTATGGCTACACCTTC.

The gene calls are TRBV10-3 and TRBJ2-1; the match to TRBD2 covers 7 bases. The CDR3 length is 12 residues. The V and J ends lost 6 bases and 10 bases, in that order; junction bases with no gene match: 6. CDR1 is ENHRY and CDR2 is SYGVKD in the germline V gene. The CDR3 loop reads CAIRATAGEQFF. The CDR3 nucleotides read TGTGCCATCAGGGCAACAGCGGGGGAGCAGTTCTTC.

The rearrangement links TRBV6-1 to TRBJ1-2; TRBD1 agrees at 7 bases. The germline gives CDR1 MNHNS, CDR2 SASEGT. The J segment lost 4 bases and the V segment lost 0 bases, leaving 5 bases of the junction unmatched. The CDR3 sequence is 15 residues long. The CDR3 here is CASSEAATGSYGYTF. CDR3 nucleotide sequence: TGTGCCAGCAGTGAAGCCGCGACAGGGAGCTATGGCTACACCTTC.

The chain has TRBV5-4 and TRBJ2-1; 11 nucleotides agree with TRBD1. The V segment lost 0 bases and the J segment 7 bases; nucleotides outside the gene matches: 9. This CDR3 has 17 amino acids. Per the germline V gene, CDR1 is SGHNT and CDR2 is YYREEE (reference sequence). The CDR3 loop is CASSLARGQGVWNEQFF. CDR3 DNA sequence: TGTGCCAGCAGCTTGGCCCGGGGACAGGGGGTTTGGAATGAGCAGTTCTTC.

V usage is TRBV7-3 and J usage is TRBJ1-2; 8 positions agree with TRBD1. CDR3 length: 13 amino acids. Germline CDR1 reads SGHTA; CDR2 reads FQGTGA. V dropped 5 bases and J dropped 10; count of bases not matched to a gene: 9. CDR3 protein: CASSPDRAGVYTF. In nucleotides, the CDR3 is TGTGCCAGCAGCCCGGACAGGGCGGGCGTCTACACCTTC.

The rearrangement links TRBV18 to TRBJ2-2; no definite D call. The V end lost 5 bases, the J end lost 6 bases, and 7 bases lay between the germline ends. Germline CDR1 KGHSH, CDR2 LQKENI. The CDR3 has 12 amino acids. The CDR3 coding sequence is TGTGCCAGCTCATTTGTCCCCGGGGAGCTGTTTTTT. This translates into CASSFVPGELFF.

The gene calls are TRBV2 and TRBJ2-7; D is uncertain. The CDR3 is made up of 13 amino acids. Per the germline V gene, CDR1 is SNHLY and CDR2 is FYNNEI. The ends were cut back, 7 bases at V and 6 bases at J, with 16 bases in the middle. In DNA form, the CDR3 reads TGTGCCAGCAACCCGTCCAGTCCACCCGAGCAGTACTTC. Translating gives CASNPSSPPEQYF.

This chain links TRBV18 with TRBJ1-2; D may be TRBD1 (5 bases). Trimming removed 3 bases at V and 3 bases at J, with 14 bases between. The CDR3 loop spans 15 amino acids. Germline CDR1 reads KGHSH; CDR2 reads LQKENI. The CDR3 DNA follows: TGTGCCAGCTCACCGGCAGTTGGGACGGACTATGGCTACACCTTC. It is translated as CASSPAVGTDYGYTF.

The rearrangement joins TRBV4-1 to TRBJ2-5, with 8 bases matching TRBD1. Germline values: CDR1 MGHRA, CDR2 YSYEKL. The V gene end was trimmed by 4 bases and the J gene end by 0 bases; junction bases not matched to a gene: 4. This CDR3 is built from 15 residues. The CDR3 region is CASSRTGMYQETQYF. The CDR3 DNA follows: TGCGCCAGCAGCCGGACAGGGATGTACCAAGAGACCCAGTACTTC.

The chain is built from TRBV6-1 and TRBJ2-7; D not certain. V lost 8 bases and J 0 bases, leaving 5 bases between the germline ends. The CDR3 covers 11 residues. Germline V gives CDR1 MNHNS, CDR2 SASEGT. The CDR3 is CASGDSYEQYF. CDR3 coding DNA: TGTGCCAGCGGGGACTCCTACGAGCAGTACTTC.

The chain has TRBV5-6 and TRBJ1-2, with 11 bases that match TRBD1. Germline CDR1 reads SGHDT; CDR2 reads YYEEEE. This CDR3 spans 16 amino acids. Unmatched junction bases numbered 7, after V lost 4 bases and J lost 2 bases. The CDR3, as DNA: TGTGCCAGCAGCCTATTTGGGACAGGGGGAAACTATGGCTACACCTTC. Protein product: CASSLFGTGGNYGYTF.

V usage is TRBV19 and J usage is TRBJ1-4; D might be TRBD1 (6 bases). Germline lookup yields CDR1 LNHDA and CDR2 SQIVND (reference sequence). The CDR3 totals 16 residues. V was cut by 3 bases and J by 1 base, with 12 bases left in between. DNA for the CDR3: TGTGCCAGTAGTATCGGCTGGGGGCGAACTAATGAAAAACTGTTTTTT. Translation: CASSIGWGRTNEKLFF.

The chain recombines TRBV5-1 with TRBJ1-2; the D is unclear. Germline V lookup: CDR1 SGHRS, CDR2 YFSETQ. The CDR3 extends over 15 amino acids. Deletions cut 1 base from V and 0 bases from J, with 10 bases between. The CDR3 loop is CASSLSGEANYGYTF. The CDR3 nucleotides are TGCGCCAGCAGCTTGTCCGGGGAAGCTAACTATGGCTACACCTTC.

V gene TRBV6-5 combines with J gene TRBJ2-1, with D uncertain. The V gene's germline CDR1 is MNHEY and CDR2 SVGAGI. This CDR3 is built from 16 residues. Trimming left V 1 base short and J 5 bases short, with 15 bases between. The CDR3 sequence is CASSYFLSAVNNEQFF. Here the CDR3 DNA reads TGTGCCAGCAGTTACTTTCTGTCGGCCGTGAACAATGAGCAGTTCTTC.

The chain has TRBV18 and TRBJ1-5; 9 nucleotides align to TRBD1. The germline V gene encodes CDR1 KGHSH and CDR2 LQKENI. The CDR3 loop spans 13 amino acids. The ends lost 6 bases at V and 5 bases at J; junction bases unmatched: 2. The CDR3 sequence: CASSRTGDQPQHF. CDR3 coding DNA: TGTGCCAGCTCTCGGACAGGGGATCAGCCCCAGCATTTT.

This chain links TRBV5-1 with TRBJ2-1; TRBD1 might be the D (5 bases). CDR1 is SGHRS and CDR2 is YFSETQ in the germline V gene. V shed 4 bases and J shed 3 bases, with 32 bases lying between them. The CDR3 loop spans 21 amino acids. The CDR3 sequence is CASSSGTGRVSSASSYNEQFF. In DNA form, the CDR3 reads TGCGCCAGCAGCAGTGGTACGGGCAGGGTGTCTTCCGCGTCCAGCTACAATGAGCAGTTCTTC.

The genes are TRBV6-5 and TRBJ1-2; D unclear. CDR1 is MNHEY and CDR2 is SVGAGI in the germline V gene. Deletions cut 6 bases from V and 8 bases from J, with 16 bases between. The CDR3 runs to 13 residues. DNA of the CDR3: TGTGCCAGCAGCCCCATGGAGGGCAGAGGCTACACCTTC. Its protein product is CASSPMEGRGYTF.